This T cell receptor beta chain stems from a study of shared clonotypes between healthy human individuals. Study results and caveats: Estimated clonotype richness was generally higher in naive than memory subsets.

CD8 cells regarded as naive lacked CD45RO, were positively chosen for CCR7, and omitted terminally differentiated effector memory CD45RA+ cells. Replicate PCRs for sorted subsets used about 200 ng DNA; this equaled 25,000 to 30,000 T cell genomes. The data were produced by immunoSEQ multiplex PCR, yet TCRdb's version contains in-frame clones alone and is incomplete. Here the sample spans about 590,000 clones, less than 97% being singletons. V gave up 6 bases and J gave up 8 bases; unmatched junction bases: 7. The CDR3 loop spans 13 amino acids. Germline V lookup: CDR1 SEHNR, CDR2 FQNEAQ (reference sequence). Concerning this clone: Its matching antigen is unknown.

The V call is TRBV7-9, the J call TRBJ2-4; 7 nucleotides agree with TRBD1. Sequencing used naive CD8+ T cells sorted from blood. The sequence was collected from a woman in her thirties in good health. In nucleotides, the CDR3 is TGTGCCAGCAGTCCCGACAGGGCGTACATTCAGTACTTC. The encoded protein is CASSPDRAYIQYF.